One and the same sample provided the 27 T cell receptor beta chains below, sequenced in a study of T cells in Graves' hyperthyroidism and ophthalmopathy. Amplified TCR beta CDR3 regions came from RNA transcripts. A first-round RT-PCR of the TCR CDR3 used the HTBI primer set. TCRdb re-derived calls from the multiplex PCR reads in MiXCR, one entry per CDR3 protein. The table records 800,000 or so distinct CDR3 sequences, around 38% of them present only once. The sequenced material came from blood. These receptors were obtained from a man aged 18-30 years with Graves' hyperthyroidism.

CDR3 region: CASSFPGQGDAGANVLTF. DNA for the CDR3: TGTGCCAGCAGCTTTCCGGGACAGGGGGATGCAGGGGCCAACGTCCTGACTTTC. This chain uses TRBV7-2 with TRBJ2-6; 11 bases agree with TRBD1. CDR1 is SGHTA, CDR2 FQGNSA, per germline. The J segment lost 4 bases and the V segment lost 3 bases, leaving 8 bases of the junction unmatched. The CDR3 extends over 18 amino acids.

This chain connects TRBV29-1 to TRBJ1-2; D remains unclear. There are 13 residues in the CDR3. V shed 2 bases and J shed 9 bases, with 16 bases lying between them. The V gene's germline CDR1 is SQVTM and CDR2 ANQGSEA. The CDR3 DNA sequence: TGCAGCGTTGAACTCACGAGCGGAGACAGCTACACCTTC. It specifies CSVELTSGDSYTF.

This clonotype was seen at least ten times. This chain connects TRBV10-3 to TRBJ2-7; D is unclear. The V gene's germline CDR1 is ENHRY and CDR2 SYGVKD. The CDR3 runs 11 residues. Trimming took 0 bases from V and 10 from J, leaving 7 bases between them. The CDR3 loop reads CAISESYIQYF. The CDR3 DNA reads TGTGCCATCAGTGAGTCTTACATCCAGTACTTC.

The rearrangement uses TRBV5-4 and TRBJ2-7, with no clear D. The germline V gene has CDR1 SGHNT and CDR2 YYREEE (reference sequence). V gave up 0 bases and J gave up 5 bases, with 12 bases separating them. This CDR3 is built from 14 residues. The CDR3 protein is CASSLGAGRDEQYF. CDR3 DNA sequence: TGTGCCAGCAGCTTGGGGGCAGGACGTGACGAGCAGTACTTC.

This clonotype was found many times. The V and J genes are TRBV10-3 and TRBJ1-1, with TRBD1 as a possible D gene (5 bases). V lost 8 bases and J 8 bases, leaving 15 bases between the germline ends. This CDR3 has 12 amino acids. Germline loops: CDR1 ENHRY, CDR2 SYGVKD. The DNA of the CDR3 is TGTGCCATCCGGGAGCGACAGAGCGAAGCTTTCTTT. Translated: CAIRERQSEAFF.

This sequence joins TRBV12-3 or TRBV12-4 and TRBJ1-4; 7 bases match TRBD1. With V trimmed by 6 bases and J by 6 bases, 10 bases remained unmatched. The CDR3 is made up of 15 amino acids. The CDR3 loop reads CASSIPGTEDEKLFF. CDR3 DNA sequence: TGTGCCAGCAGCATCCCCGGGACAGAGGATGAAAAACTGTTTTTT.

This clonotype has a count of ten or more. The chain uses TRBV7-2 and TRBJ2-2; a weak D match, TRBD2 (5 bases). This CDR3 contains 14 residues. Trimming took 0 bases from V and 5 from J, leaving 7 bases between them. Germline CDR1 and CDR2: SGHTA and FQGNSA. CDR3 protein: CASSLAPGTGELFF. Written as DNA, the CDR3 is TGTGCCAGCAGCTTAGCGCCGGGGACCGGGGAGCTGTTTTTT.

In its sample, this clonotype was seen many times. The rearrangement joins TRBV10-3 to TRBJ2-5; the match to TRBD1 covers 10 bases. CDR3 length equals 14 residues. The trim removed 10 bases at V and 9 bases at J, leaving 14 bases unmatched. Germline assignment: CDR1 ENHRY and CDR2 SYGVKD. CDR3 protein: CATGTGDSNQPQYF. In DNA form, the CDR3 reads TGTGCCACCGGGACAGGGGATAGCAATCAGCCCCAGTACTTC.

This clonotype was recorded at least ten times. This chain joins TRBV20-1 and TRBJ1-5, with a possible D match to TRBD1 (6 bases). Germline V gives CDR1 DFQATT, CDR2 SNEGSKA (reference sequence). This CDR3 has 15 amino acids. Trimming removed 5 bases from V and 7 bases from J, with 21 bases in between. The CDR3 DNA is TGCAGTGCTGGGCGGGGGGGGACATCTACACAGCCCCAGCATTTT. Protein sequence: CSAGRGGTSTQPQHF.

CDR3 sequence (DNA): TGTGCCAGTAGTATAGATCATGACGGGGGGCCTCAGCCCCAGCATTTT. Amino acids: CASSIDHDGGPQPQHF. V usage is TRBV19 and J usage is TRBJ1-5; weak D call: TRBD1 (6 bases). Looked up from germline, CDR1 is LNHDA and CDR2 is SQIVND (reference sequence). The CDR3 consists of 16 residues. V lost 0 bases to trimming and J lost 6 bases, with 15 bases between them.

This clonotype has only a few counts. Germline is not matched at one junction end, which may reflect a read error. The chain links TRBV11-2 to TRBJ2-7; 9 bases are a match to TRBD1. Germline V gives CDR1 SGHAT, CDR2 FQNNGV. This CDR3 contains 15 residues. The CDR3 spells CASSHLTGGRYEQYF. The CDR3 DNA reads TGCGCCAGCAGCCACCTTACAGGGGGCAGGTACGAGCAGTACTTC.

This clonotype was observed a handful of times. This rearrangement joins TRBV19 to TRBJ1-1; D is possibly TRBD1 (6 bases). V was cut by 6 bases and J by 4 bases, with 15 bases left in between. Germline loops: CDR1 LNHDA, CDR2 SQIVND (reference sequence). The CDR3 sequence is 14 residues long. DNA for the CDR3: TGTGCCAGTAGGCGGACAGCGGGGGGCACTGAAGCTTTCTTT. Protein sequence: CASRRTAGGTEAFF. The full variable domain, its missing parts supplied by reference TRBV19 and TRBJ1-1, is DGGITQSPKYLFRKEGQNVTLSCEQNLNHDAMYWYRQDPGQGLRLIYYSQIVNDFQKGDIAEGYSVSREKKESFPLTVTSAQKNPTAFYLCASRRTAGGTEAFFGQGTRLTVV.

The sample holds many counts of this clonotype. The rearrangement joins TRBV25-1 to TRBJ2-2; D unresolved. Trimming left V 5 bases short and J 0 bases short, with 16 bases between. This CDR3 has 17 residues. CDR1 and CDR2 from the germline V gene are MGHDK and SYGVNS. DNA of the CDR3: TGTGCCAGCAGTTCTAGGGAATCCACCGCGAACACCGGGGAGCTGTTTTTT. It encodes CASSSRESTANTGELFF.

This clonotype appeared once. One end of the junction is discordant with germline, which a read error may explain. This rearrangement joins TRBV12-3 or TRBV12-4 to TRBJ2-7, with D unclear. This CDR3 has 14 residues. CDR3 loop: CASSAHIVSHEQYF. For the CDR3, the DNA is TGTGCCAGCAGTGCCCACATTGTCTCCCACGAGCAGTACTTC.

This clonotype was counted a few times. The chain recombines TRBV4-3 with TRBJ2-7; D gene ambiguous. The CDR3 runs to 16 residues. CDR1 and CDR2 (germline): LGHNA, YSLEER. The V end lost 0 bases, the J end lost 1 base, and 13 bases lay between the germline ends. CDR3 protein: CASSQEQTRLSYEQYF. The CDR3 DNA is TGCGCCAGCAGCCAAGAGCAGACGAGACTTTCCTACGAGCAGTACTTC.

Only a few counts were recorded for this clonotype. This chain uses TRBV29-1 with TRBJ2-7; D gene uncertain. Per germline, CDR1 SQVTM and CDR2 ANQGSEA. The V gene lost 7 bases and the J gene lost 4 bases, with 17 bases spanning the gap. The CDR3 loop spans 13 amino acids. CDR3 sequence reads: CSAHQSGSYEQYF. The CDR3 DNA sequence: TGCAGCGCTCATCAATCCGGGTCATACGAGCAGTACTTC.

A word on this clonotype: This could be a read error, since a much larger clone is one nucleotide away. The CDR3 reads CASSHRDVISGNTTYF. The CDR3 region has the DNA TGTGCCAGCAGCCACCGGGATGTTATCTCTGGAAACACCACATATTTT. J is TRBJ1-3 and V is TRBV7-8; D remains unclear. This CDR3 comprises 16 residues. The germline gives CDR1 SGHVS, CDR2 FQNEAQ.

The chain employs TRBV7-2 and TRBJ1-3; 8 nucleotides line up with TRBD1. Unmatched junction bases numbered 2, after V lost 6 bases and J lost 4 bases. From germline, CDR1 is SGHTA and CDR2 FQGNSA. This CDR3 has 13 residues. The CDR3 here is CASRDREGNTIYF. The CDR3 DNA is TGTGCCAGCAGGGACAGGGAGGGAAACACCATATATTTT.

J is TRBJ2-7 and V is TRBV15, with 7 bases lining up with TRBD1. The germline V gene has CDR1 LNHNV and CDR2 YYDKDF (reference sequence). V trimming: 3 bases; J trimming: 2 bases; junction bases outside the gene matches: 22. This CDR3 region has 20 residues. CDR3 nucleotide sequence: TGTGCCACCAGCAGCCTACAGGGGCGAGTAGACGGCCAGGCAGCCTACGAGCAGTACTTC. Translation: CATSSLQGRVDGQAAYEQYF. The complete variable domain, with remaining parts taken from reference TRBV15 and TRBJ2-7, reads DAMVIQNPRYQVTQFGKPVTLSCSQTLNHNVMYWYQQKSSQAPKLLFHYYDKDFNNEADTPDNFQSRRPNTSFCFLDIRSPGLGDTAMYLCATSSLQGRVDGQAAYEQYFGPGTRLTVT.

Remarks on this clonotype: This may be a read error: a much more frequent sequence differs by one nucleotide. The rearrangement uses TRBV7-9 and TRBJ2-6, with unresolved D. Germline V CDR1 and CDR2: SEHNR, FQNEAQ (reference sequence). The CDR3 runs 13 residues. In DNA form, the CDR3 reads TGTGCCAGCCTTACGTCTGAGGCCAACGTCCTGACTTTC. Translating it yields CASLTSEANVLTF. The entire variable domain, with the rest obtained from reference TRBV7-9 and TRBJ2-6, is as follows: DTGVSQNPRHKITKRGQNVTFRCDPISEHNRLYWYRQTLGQGPEFLTYFQNEAQLEKSRLLSDRFSAERPKGSFSTLEIQRTEQGDSAMYLCASLTSEANVLTFGAGSRLTVL.

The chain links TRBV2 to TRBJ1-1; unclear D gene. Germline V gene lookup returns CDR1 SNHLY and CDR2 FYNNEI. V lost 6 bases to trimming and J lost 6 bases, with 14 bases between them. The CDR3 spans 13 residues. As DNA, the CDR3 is TGTGCCAGCAGCCGGATCCGTACGTCTGAAGCTTTCTTT. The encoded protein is CASSRIRTSEAFF.

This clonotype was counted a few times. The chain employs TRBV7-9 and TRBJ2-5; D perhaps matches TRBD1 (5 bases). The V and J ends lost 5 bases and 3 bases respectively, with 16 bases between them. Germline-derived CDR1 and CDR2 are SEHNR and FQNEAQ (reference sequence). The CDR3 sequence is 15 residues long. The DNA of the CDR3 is TGTGCCAGCAGCCCACGACAGTCCTTGGAAGAGACCCAGTACTTC. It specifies CASSPRQSLEETQYF.

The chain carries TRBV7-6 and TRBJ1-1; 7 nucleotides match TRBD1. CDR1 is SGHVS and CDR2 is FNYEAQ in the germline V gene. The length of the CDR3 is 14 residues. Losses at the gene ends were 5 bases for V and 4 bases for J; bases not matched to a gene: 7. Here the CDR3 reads CASSVDRALTEAFF. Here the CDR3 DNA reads TGTGCCAGCAGCGTCGACAGGGCGCTCACTGAAGCTTTCTTT. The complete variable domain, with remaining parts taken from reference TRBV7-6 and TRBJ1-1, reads GAGVSQSPRYKVTKRGQDVALRCDPISGHVSLYWYRQALGQGPEFLTYFNYEAQQDKSGLPNDRFSAERPEGSISTLTIQRTEQRDSAMYRCASSVDRALTEAFFGQGTRLTVV.

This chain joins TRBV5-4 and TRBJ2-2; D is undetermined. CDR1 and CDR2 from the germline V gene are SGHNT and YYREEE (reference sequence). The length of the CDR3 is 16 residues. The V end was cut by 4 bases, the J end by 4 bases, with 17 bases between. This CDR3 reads CASSQDKRRSTGELFF. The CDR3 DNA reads TGTGCCAGCAGCCAAGATAAACGGCGGTCCACCGGGGAGCTGTTTTTT.

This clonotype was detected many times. CDR3 bases: TGTGCCAGCAGCGCAACCACTAGCGCAGAGCAGTACTTC. As protein: CASSATTSAEQYF. This sequence joins TRBV7-9 and TRBJ2-7, with 7 bases that match TRBD2. The germline gives CDR1 SEHNR, CDR2 FQNEAQ (reference sequence). There are 13 residues in the CDR3. The trim removed 5 bases at V and 7 bases at J, leaving 8 bases unmatched.

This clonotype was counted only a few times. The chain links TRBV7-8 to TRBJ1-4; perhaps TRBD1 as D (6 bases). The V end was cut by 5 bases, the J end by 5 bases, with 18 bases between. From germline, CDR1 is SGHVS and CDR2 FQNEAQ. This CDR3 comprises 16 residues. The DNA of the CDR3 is TGTGCCAGCAGCCCGAAGTGGACAGCCTTAAATGAAAAACTGTTTTTT. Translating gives CASSPKWTALNEKLFF.

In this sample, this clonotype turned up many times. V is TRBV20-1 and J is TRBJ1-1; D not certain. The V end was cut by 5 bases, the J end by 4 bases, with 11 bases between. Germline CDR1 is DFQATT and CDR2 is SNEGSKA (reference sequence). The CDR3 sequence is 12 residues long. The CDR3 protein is CSAFRSGTEAFF. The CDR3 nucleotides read TGCAGTGCTTTCCGTTCAGGCACTGAAGCTTTCTTT.